This T cell receptor beta chain was obtained from a study of vaccination effects on CD4 cells after COVID-19. From germline, CDR1 is SGHTA and CDR2 FQGNSA. This CDR3 spans 13 amino acids. Trimming cost V 3 bases and J 5 bases; bases outside gene matches: 1. On this clone: Its antigen is unknown.

Before any sequencing was done, the ViraFEST assay used viral peptide pools to expand antigen-specific CD4+ T cells. When around nine days of culture had elapsed, CD4+ T cells were isolated. TCRdb's copy holds only in-frame clones and misses some; the assay was immunoSEQ multiplex PCR. The table includes 20,000 to 25,000 clones, around 66% detected once. This receptor was identified in a human donor who received a COVID-19 vaccine. The specimen was CD4+ T cells from PBMCs cultured with HCoV-229E spike peptides, collected before COVID-19 vaccination. The chain links TRBV7-2 to TRBJ2-5; 9 bases line up with TRBD2. CDR3 loop: CASSFAGGETQYF. In DNA form, the CDR3 reads TGTGCCAGCAGCTTTGCGGGGGGGGAGACCCAGTACTTC.